Sequencing of this T cell receptor beta chain was carried out in a study of blood T cell repertoires in COVID-19. Study background: T cells, B-cell-depleted T cells, or PBMCs provided the cDNA or gDNA that served as material.

Sequenced by immunoSEQ multiplex PCR; TCRdb stores in-frame clones only, minus some. The sample has 150,000 or so clones; 70% to 85% are singletons. Germline V gene lookup returns CDR1 SQVTM and CDR2 ANQGSEA. The V end was cut by 7 bases, the J end by 2 bases, with 9 bases between. The CDR3 is 11 amino acids. V gene TRBV29-1 combines with J gene TRBJ2-7; a weak D match, TRBD1 (5 bases). The receptor was derived from a woman at least 80 years old with acute or convalescent COVID-19. Sequencing was carried out using peripheral blood. CDR3 DNA sequence: TGCAGCGCTGGGGCAGCCTACGAGCAGTACTTC. As protein: CSAGAAYEQYF.